This T cell receptor beta chain came from a study of shared clonotypes between healthy human individuals. Negatively enriched CD4+ T cells were divided by CD45RA into naive and memory. Whole-study findings and limits: Researchers sampled blood only, noting tissue repertoires likely differ. Limitation of the genetic and exposure-history diversity represented came from the few donors.

Germline loops: CDR1 LNHDA, CDR2 SQIVND (reference sequence). The CDR3 loop spans 15 amino acids. V was pared by 3 bases and J by 2 bases, with 13 bases between. This clone was detected a few times. As yet, its antigen is unknown. Genomic DNA of each subset was evenly split across several immunoSEQ plates. Sequencing was performed with immunoSEQ multiplex PCR; in TCRdb, only in-frame clones are kept and a portion is missing. The table includes about 730,000 clones, 72% detected once. Sequenced: memory CD4+ T cells sorted from blood. The subset: CD45RA-negative fraction. The TCR originated in a woman aged 25 to 39 in good health. The genes are TRBV19 and TRBJ1-2, with TRBD1 as a possible D gene (5 bases). CDR3 loop: CASSIEPGTNYGYTF. Written as DNA, the CDR3 is TGTGCCAGTAGTATCGAGCCGGGGACGAACTATGGCTACACCTTC.